Below, one TCR beta chain is given with its context. This clone's antigen is unknown. Per-nucleotide qualities are absent, and no much larger clonotype sits a single base away. Donors were under 40 systemically healthy Caucasian individuals from Russia aged 6 to 90 years. Roughly 9.5 milliliters of peripheral blood were drawn from each donor into EDTA-treated Vacutainer tubes. Ficoll-Paque density-gradient centrifugation was used to isolate PBMCs, with at least 6 million per sample. Total RNA, at least 6 micrograms per sample, was extracted from PBMCs with Trizol reagent. For every donor, flow cytometry on a PBMC aliquot measured the percentage of naive CD45RAhigh/CD27high T cells. The sample originates from a study of blood T cells in healthy people across ages (dated by TCRdb to 2015 to 2017). A note on the overall study: In model experiments, roughly one uniquely barcoded TCR beta cDNA molecule per two T cells was captured by template switching. The study analyzed two additional independent replicas of 1 million unique cDNA reads from the same blood draw for two donors, one aged 18 to 30 and one aged 80 or older. To avoid experimental bias, donors of different ages were randomly spread across the sequencing lanes. The donors were split into four age groups: young (average around 15 years), middle-aged (39), aged (over 55) and long-lived (about 82). The study measured age-related changes in TCR beta repertoire diversity using deep sequencing normalized with unique cDNA molecular identifiers.

What the study reported, not specific to this receptor: Observed TCR beta diversity per million T cells fell roughly linearly with age, and a significant reduction was already apparent by age around 44. Estimates of total diversity based on one million sequenced T cells were regarded as lower bounds and as underestimates. Bulk unsorted PBMC profiling prevented conclusive comparison of naive and antigen-experienced compartments. Compared with the aged group, more naive CD4+ T cells, fewer expanded clones and increased TCR diversity were shown by the long-lived group, suggesting age selection. A strong correlation was found between observed TCR beta diversity and the percentage of naive T cells measured by flow cytometry. Because the CMV infection status of the donors was unknown, age-related changes in expanded clonotypes may potentially have been confounded.

The germline V gene (reference sequence) sets CDR1 to MNHEY and CDR2 to SMNVEV. There are 13 amino acids in the CDR3, from cysteine to phenylalanine inclusive. The CDR3 DNA has 39 bases and is translated from base 1. The V end loses 2 bases and the J end loses 8 bases, and a stretch of 10 bases separates them. The library was generated by 5' RACE. Sequenced using an Illumina HiSeq 2500. A second PCR of 7 to 11 cycles was performed with a sample-barcoded 5' primer and a J-beta primer mix. A template-switch 5' adaptor carrying 12 random nucleotides introduced a unique molecular identifier onto each TCR beta cDNA molecule. At least 2.5 million CDR3-containing paired-end reads were obtained from each sample. The Mint cDNA synthesis kit, primed by a TRBC-specific oligonucleotide, was used to synthesize first-strand cDNA from all RNA. Following uracil-DNA glycosylase treatment, all cDNA underwent a first 18-cycle PCR with the universal primers M1SS and BC2_uni_R. In the original analysis: Normalization of each sample was performed by random selection of 1 million high-quality reads, each carrying a distinct molecular identifier. Reads sharing molecular identifiers were discarded rather than binned into consensus sequences. MiTCR, run with a Q25 quality threshold and the strictest error-elimination algorithm, handled CDR3 identification, clonotype clustering and error correction. Lower-bound total TCR beta diversity was estimated with a nonparametric unseen species model using Euler transformation. Using fastp at Q25 and MiXCR, TCRdb reprocessed the public reads and kept productive beta chains. Each record represents a unique CDR3 protein, reported with the most common genes and DNA among its rows. The V and J calls shown here were made by TCRdb, not taken from the authors' results. In this sample the table shows about 1.4 million distinct CDR3 sequences, approximately 59% of which occur a single time. The top ten hold roughly 6.3% of the sample.

The chain couples TRBV27 to TRBJ2-1, with no confident D gene call. The receptor was derived from a man aged 18 to 30 in good health. The sample taken for sequencing was blood. This receptor carries the CDR3 CASSLVVGHEQFF. Read as DNA, the sequence is TGTGCCAGCAGTTTAGTGGTGGGCCATGAGCAGTTCTTC.